This T cell receptor (beta chain) was retrieved from a study of OX40 agonist ivuxolimab in advanced cancers. Whole-study context: The patients received ivuxolimab by intravenous route every 2 weeks at 0.01 to 10 mg/kg.

Broader study findings: Dose levels from 0.1 to 3.0 mg/kg saw CD4+ and CD8+ blood T cells expand clonally by week 6. Antigen targets of the expanded peripheral T cells went undetermined.

Baseline, cycle 4 day 1, and cycle 7 day 1 were the blood sampling points. Clones were sequenced by immunoSEQ multiplex PCR, and TCRdb holds only the in-frame ones, with some missing. The data contain 15,000 to 20,000 clones, approximately 85% of them singletons. This clone appeared a single time. Its antigen is unidentified. The CDR3 loop spans 14 amino acids. CDR1 is MNHEY, CDR2 SMNVEV, per germline (reference sequence). V lost 6 bases and J lost 5; bases outside the gene matches: 9. The sequence was collected from an adult with an advanced solid tumor such as melanoma, head and neck, liver or kidney cancer. Sample: CD4+ or CD8+ T cells sorted from blood, taken in a trial of the OX40 agonist ivuxolimab. This sequence joins TRBV27 and TRBJ2-5, with TRBD2 identical over 7 bases. CDR3 amino acids: CASSPRGGGETQYF. Here the CDR3 DNA reads TGTGCCAGCAGCCCTCGCGGGGGTGGGGAGACCCAGTACTTC.